Each of the 5 T cell receptor beta chains below was sequenced from the same sample in a study of cytomegalovirus exposure and HLA in healthy donors. The PCR contained 60 Vbeta and 13 Jbeta primers. Assay used: immunoSEQ multiplex PCR; TCRdb lists only in-frame clones, some missing. The data show around 200,000 clones, 75% to 90% seen once. The sample comprised PBMCs. The receptors were sampled from a woman in her forties or fifties in good health and CMV-seropositive.

The gene calls are TRBV6-6 and TRBJ2-3, with TRBD1 as a possible D gene (5 bases). This CDR3 is built from 14 residues. CDR1 is MNHNY, CDR2 SVGAGI, per germline (reference sequence). V was trimmed by 6 bases and J by 1 base, leaving 11 bases between them. As DNA, the CDR3 is TGTGCCAGCAGAAGGGGTTGGGGCACAGATACGCAGTATTTT. This gives the protein CASRRGWGTDTQYF.

The genes are TRBV4-2 and TRBJ1-5, with 7 positions matching TRBD1. The CDR3 extends over 15 amino acids. The J segment lost 6 bases and the V segment lost 6 bases, leaving 11 bases of the junction unmatched. Germline V CDR1 and CDR2: LGHNA, YNFKEQ. CDR3 sequence reads: CASSPNNRGSQPQHF. CDR3 DNA sequence: TGTGCCAGCAGTCCCAATAACAGGGGAAGTCAGCCCCAGCATTTT.

Only a few counts were recorded for this clone. This chain joins TRBV5-1 and TRBJ2-5, with 12 nucleotides matching TRBD2. There are 16 residues in the CDR3. The V gene end was trimmed by 0 bases and the J gene end by 5 bases; junction bases not matched to a gene: 5. The germline CDR1 and CDR2 sequences are SGHRS and YFSETQ. The CDR3 bases are TGCGCCAGCAGCTTGGGCCTAGCGGGGGGGCGTGAGACCCAGTACTTC. This codes for CASSLGLAGGRETQYF.

V gene TRBV7-3 combines with J gene TRBJ2-1; 10 bases match TRBD2. V lost 5 bases to trimming and J lost 10 bases; unmatched junction nucleotides: 8. Germline lookup yields CDR1 SGHTA and CDR2 FQGTGA. The CDR3 totals 14 residues. The CDR3 nucleotides read TGTGCCAGCAGCCCAAAGCGGGGGGGGGCCGAGCAGTTCTTC. This codes for CASSPKRGGAEQFF.

The chain combines TRBV5-5 with TRBJ2-5, with TRBD1 identical over 9 bases. CDR1 is SGHKS and CDR2 is YYEKEE in the germline V gene (reference sequence). V gave up 4 bases and J gave up 5 bases; unmatched junction bases: 9. The CDR3 has 15 amino acids. The CDR3 spells CASSPPGQGRETQYF. CDR3 bases: TGTGCCAGCAGCCCCCCGGGACAGGGTCGGGAGACCCAGTACTTC.